The clone carrying this T cell receptor beta chain was counted between two and nine times. The sample originates from a study of T-cell reconstitution after alpha-beta-depleted transplantation in children. The TCRbeta library incorporated unique molecular identifiers. MiXCR, applied by TCRdb to the PCR reads, yields one record per CDR3 protein. The sample yields 500,000 to 600,000 distinct CDR3 sequences, 15% to 20% seen once. CDR3 length equals 18 residues. CDR1 is WSHSY, CDR2 SAAADI, per germline. J lost 10 bases, V lost 3 bases, and 17 bases had no gene match. The TCR was taken from a human donor who donated a stem cell graft to a child with acute lymphoblastic leukemia. This sequence joins TRBV10-2 and TRBJ2-1; 11 bases are a match to TRBD2. The sample consisted of PBMCs from the stem cell graft donor, taken from the stem cell graft. Written as DNA, the CDR3 is TGCGCCAGCAGTGACCCGACTAGCGGGATCTCCGTGGGATCGGAGCAGTTCTTC. The encoded protein is CASSDPTSGISVGSEQFF.